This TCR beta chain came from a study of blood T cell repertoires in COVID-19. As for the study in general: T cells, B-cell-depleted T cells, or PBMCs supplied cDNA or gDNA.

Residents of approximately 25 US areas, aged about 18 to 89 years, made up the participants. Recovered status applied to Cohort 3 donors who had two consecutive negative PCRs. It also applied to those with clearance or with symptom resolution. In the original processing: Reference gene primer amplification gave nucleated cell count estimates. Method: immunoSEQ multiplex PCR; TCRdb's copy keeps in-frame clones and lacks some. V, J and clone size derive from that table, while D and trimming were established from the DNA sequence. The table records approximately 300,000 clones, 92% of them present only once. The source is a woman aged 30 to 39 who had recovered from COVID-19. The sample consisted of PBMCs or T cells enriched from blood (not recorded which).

The CDR3 sequence: CASSLDSLAGDNEQFF. CDR3 DNA: TGTGCCAGCAGCTTAGATTCCCTAGCGGGAGACAATGAGCAGTTCTTC. This chain links TRBV11-2 with TRBJ2-1, with TRBD2 identical over 10 bases. The CDR3 is 16 residues long. Per germline, CDR1 SGHAT and CDR2 FQNNGV. J lost 5 bases, V lost 0 bases, and 4 bases had no gene match. The full variable domain, in which reference TRBV11-2 and TRBJ2-1 provide the parts outside the CDR3, is EAGVAQSPRYKIIEKRQSVAFWCNPISGHATLYWYQQILGQGPKLLIQFQNNGVVDDSQLPKDRFSAERLKGVDSTLKIQPAKLEDSAVYLCASSLDSLAGDNEQFFGPGTRLTVL.